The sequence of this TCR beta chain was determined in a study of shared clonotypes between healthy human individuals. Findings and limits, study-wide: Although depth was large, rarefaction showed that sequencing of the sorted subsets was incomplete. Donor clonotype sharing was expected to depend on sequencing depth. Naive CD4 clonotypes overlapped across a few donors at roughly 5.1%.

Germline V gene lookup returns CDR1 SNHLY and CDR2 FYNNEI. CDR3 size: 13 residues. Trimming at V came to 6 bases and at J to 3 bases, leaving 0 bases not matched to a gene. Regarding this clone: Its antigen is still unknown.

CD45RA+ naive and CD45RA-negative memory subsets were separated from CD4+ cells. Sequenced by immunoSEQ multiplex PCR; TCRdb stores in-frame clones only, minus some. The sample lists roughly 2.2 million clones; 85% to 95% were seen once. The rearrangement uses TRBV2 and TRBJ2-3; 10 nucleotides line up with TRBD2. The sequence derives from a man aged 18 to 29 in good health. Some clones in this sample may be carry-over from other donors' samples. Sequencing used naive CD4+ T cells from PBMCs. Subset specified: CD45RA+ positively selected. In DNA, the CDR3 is TGTGCCAGCAGGACTAGCGGGACAGATACGCAGTATTTT. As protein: CASRTSGTDTQYF. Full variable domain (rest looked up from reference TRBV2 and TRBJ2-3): EPEVTQTPSHQVTQMGQEVILRCVPISNHLYFYWYRQILGQKVEFLVSFYNNEISEKSEIFDDQFSVERPDGSNFTLKIRSTKLEDSAMYFCASRTSGTDTQYFGPGTRLTVL.